Below are 8 T cell receptor beta chains sequenced from a single sample in a study of T cell responses to AZD1222 COVID-19 vaccine. Data came from immunoSEQ multiplex PCR; TCRdb stores just in-frame clones and leaves some out. The sample lists roughly 130,000 clones, roughly 87% occurring once. The specimen was peripheral blood, collected on day 0 of AZD1222 vaccination. The receptor set was obtained from an adult in good health.

V usage is TRBV6-6 and J usage is TRBJ1-2; D uncertain. The V and J ends lost 6 bases and 4 bases respectively, with 15 bases between them. CDR3 length: 14 amino acids. Germline CDR1 reads MNHNY; CDR2 reads SVGAGI (reference sequence). CDR3 DNA sequence: TGTGCCAGCAGACCCGGCGGGAGAGGCTATGGCTACACCTTC. This sequence encodes CASRPGGRGYGYTF.

The chain links TRBV28 to TRBJ1-1; D is perhaps TRBD1 (5 bases). Germline CDR1 and CDR2: MDHEN and SYDVKM. This CDR3 spans 15 amino acids. V was clipped by 6 bases and J by 4 bases, with 18 bases between them. The CDR3 coding sequence is TGTGCCAGCAGAGAGTCTCTAGGGGCGGGCACTGAAGCTTTCTTT. Translated, it gives CASRESLGAGTEAFF.

In nucleotides, the CDR3 is TGTGCCAGCGGCCCCCGGCCAGGACAGGGAGGCAGCTATGGCTACACCTTC. Its translation is CASGPRPGQGGSYGYTF. The rearrangement links TRBV27 to TRBJ1-2; 8 nucleotides agree with TRBD1. Germline values: CDR1 MNHEY, CDR2 SMNVEV (reference sequence). The V gene end was trimmed by 8 bases and the J gene end by 4 bases; junction bases not matched to a gene: 18. The CDR3 runs to 17 residues.

The chain carries TRBV11-2 and TRBJ2-2; D gene uncertain. There are 18 residues in the CDR3. Germline assignment: CDR1 SGHAT and CDR2 FQNNGV. V was cut by 1 base and J by 0 bases, with 15 bases left in between. Here the CDR3 reads CASSLAAGWIANTGELFF. The CDR3 DNA reads as TGTGCCAGCAGCTTAGCGGCAGGATGGATAGCGAACACCGGGGAGCTGTTTTTT. Variable domain in full (rest from reference TRBV11-2 and TRBJ2-2): EAGVAQSPRYKIIEKRQSVAFWCNPISGHATLYWYQQILGQGPKLLIQFQNNGVVDDSQLPKDRFSAERLKGVDSTLKIQPAKLEDSAVYLCASSLAAGWIANTGELFFGEGSRLTVL.

The gene calls are TRBV5-1 and TRBJ2-3; D is unclear. Germline V gene sequence: CDR1 SGHRS, CDR2 YFSETQ. This CDR3 is 14 amino acids long. V was cut by 0 bases and J by 2 bases, with 7 bases left in between. The chain's CDR3 is CASSLGENTDTQYF. The CDR3 bases are TGCGCCAGCAGCTTGGGAGAGAACACAGATACGCAGTATTTT.

This chain links TRBV12-3 or TRBV12-4 with TRBJ1-2, with a tentative D call TRBD1 (6 bases). V lost 6 bases and J 7 bases, leaving 15 bases between the germline ends. The CDR3 has 13 residues. CDR3 DNA: TGTGCCAGCAGGGTACAGGGTCGTGGTGGCTACACCTTC. Its protein product is CASRVQGRGGYTF.

This chain links TRBV4-1 with TRBJ2-1, with 10 bases that match TRBD1. With V trimmed by 5 bases and J by 0 bases, 4 bases remained unmatched. This CDR3 spans 16 amino acids. Per the germline V gene, CDR1 is MGHRA and CDR2 is YSYEKL. Written as DNA, the CDR3 is TGCGCCAGCAGCGTGACAGGGGGCAACTCCTACAATGAGCAGTTCTTC. It translates to CASSVTGGNSYNEQFF.

This chain links TRBV5-6 with TRBJ1-2; no firm D call. The CDR3 has 14 amino acids. V lost 3 bases and J 4 bases, leaving 13 bases between the germline ends. Germline V gene lookup returns CDR1 SGHDT and CDR2 YYEEEE. CDR3 coding DNA: TGTGCCAGCAGCTGGGCAGGAGGGCTCTATGGCTACACCTTC. Its translation is CASSWAGGLYGYTF.